This TCR beta chain comes out of a study of T cells in Graves' hyperthyroidism and ophthalmopathy. Graves' hyperthyroidism showing no ophthalmopathy progression within 18 months was considered stable. Amplification targeted TCR beta CDR3 regions from RNA transcripts. HTBI primers were used for first-round RT-PCR of the TCR CDR3. TCRdb re-derived calls from the multiplex PCR reads in MiXCR, one entry per CDR3 protein. The sample lists fewer than 110,000 distinct CDR3 sequences; approximately 16% were seen once. This clonotype showed up many times. Per the germline V gene, CDR1 is MNHEY and CDR2 is SMNVEV (reference sequence). This CDR3 contains 15 residues. V gave up 4 bases and J gave up 4 bases, with 13 bases separating them.

What was sequenced was blood. J is TRBJ2-2 and V is TRBV27; D might be TRBD1 (5 bases). This TCR derives from a woman between 50 and 59 years old with Graves' hyperthyroidism. The CDR3 region is CASSSQGVSTGELFF. In DNA form, the CDR3 reads TGTGCCAGCAGTTCGCAGGGTGTTAGCACCGGGGAGCTGTTTTTT.